This passage covers 8 T cell receptor beta chains from one sample sequenced in a study of regulatory T cells in long-lasting Graves disease (dated by TCRdb to the early 2020s). Libraries came from multiplex PCR. TCRdb records Illumina HiSeq 4000 as the sequencer. To build TCR beta libraries, CDR3 regions were amplified by Arm-PCR using iRepertoire HTBI primers. TCRdb applied fastp at Q25 and MiXCR to the public reads, then kept only in-frame beta chains. Every entry covers one CDR3 protein and lists the most common genes and DNA from its rows. Recorded for this sample are approximately 300,000 distinct CDR3 sequences; 15% to 20% of them occurred a single time. The top ten hold less than 40% of the sample. The meaning of the sample's time point label: newly diagnosed GD, antithyroid drugs for less than 3 months. RNA was extracted from PBMCs in TRIzol for both TCR sequencing and RNA sequencing. Sequenced material: peripheral blood mononuclear cells (PBMCs), taken at new diagnosis, from a patient treated with antithyroid drugs. Receptors were obtained from a female donor with Graves disease.

This clonotype appeared many times. The chain couples TRBV7-8 to TRBJ1-1; D gene unclear. The CDR3 is 16 amino acids. Germline values: CDR1 SGHVS, CDR2 FQNEAQ. The V and J ends lost 5 bases and 1 base respectively, with 17 bases between them. The CDR3 DNA reads TGTGCCAGCAGCCTGTATGATGCGTCGTCGAACACTGAAGCTTTCTTT. It specifies CASSLYDASSNTEAFF.

In this sample, this clonotype turned up many times. The gene calls are TRBV25-1 and TRBJ2-7, with D perhaps TRBD1 (6 bases). The CDR3 spans 14 residues. The V gene lost 0 bases and the J gene lost 7 bases, with 13 bases spanning the gap. Germline V gene sequence: CDR1 MGHDK, CDR2 SYGVNS. As DNA, the CDR3 is TGTGCCAGCAGTGAATACCTACAGGGCGGGGAGCAGTACTTC. Translated: CASSEYLQGGEQYF.

This clonotype showed up many times. The chain employs TRBV6-2 or TRBV6-3 and TRBJ2-2, with 13 bases that match TRBD2. In germline, CDR1 is MNHEY, CDR2 SVGEGT. CDR3 size: 20 residues. V was clipped by 6 bases and J by 2 bases; unmatched bases: 15. Here the CDR3 DNA reads TGTGCCAGCAGATCATTCCCCGCCGGGACTAGCGGGGTAAACACCGGGGAGCTGTTTTTT. As protein: CASRSFPAGTSGVNTGELFF.

This clonotype was counted a few times. This chain uses TRBV12-3 or TRBV12-4 with TRBJ2-3; D is ambiguous. The V and J ends lost 6 bases and 0 bases respectively, with 7 bases between them. The CDR3 is made up of 13 amino acids. The CDR3: CASRPLSTDTQYF. The CDR3 DNA reads TGTGCCAGCAGGCCGCTGAGCACAGATACGCAGTATTTT.

This clonotype was counted at least ten times. This rearrangement joins TRBV6-1 to TRBJ1-5; 7 bases match TRBD1. Germline V CDR1 and CDR2: MNHNS, SASEGT. This CDR3 is 16 amino acids long. With 6 bases clipped from V and 2 bases from J, the junction kept 10 bases outside the gene matches. This CDR3 reads CASSEGAQNGNQPQHF. CDR3 bases: TGTGCCAGCAGCGAGGGGGCACAAAACGGCAATCAGCCCCAGCATTTT.

There are a few counts of this clonotype. This rearrangement joins TRBV28 to TRBJ2-7; the match to TRBD2 covers 10 bases. There are 15 residues in the CDR3. Looked up from germline, CDR1 is MDHEN and CDR2 is SYDVKM. Losses at the gene ends were 6 bases for V and 2 bases for J; bases not matched to a gene: 7. CDR3 coding DNA: TGTGCCAGCAGCTTTGTAGCGGGAGGAACCTACGAGCAGTACTTC. Encoded protein: CASSFVAGGTYEQYF.

In its sample, this clonotype was seen a few times. The chain employs TRBV19 and TRBJ2-1, with D possibly being TRBD1 or TRBD2 (5 bases each). The V gene lost 6 bases and the J gene lost 5 bases, with 17 bases spanning the gap. Germline CDR1 and CDR2: LNHDA and SQIVND (reference sequence). This CDR3 region has 15 residues. This CDR3 is CASRPGPGNNNEQFF. The DNA of the CDR3 is TGTGCCAGTAGACCGGGACCGGGGAACAACAATGAGCAGTTCTTC.

The genes are TRBV27 and TRBJ2-7; the D gene is possibly TRBD1 (7 bases). Trimming shortened V by 2 bases and J by 6 bases, and 14 bases separated the two germline ends. The germline V gene has CDR1 MNHEY and CDR2 SMNVEV (reference sequence). The CDR3 extends over 14 amino acids. This CDR3 reads CASSLGGGPREQYF. DNA of the CDR3: TGTGCCAGCAGTTTAGGAGGGGGCCCGCGCGAGCAGTACTTC.